What follows are 2 T cell receptor beta chains derived from one specimen sequenced in a study of blood T cell repertoires in COVID-19. Only in-frame clones appear in the TCRdb table, and some are missing; sequencing was by immunoSEQ multiplex PCR. The top ten clones hold 15% to 20% of a sample with some 20,000 clones, just over 85% of them seen once. Source material: peripheral blood. Receptors were obtained from a human donor with active COVID-19. The donor label of this sample is uncertain.

V and J are TRBV7-3 and TRBJ2-1, with D uncertain. Per the germline V gene, CDR1 is SGHTA and CDR2 is FQGTGA. The germline V and J ends were trimmed by 4 bases and 3 bases, with 19 bases remaining between them. The CDR3 contains 17 residues. Written as DNA, the CDR3 is TGTGCCAGCAGCTCACCGGGTGCCACTGTCTACTACAATGAGCAGTTCTTC. Protein sequence: CASSSPGATVYYNEQFF.

The V call is TRBV19, the J call TRBJ1-5; the D gene is possibly TRBD1 (5 bases). From germline, CDR1 is LNHDA and CDR2 SQIVND (reference sequence). Trimming removed 5 bases from V and 2 bases from J, with 13 bases in between. This CDR3 is built from 15 residues. CDR3 DNA sequence: TGTGCCAGTAGTTGGCAGGGCGGGGGCAATCAGCCCCAGCATTTT. It yields the protein CASSWQGGGNQPQHF. Based on the CDR3 plus reference TRBV19 and TRBJ1-5, the full variable domain is DGGITQSPKYLFRKEGQNVTLSCEQNLNHDAMYWYRQDPGQGLRLIYYSQIVNDFQKGDIAEGYSVSREKKESFPLTVTSAQKNPTAFYLCASSWQGGGNQPQHFGDGTRLSIL.